Listed below are T cell receptor beta chains from one sample, sequenced in a study of blood T cell repertoires in COVID-19. Using immunoSEQ multiplex PCR, the repertoire was profiled, and TCRdb retains in-frame clones only, with some absent. This sample has about 170,000 clones, with 80% to 85% found just once. Input material: peripheral blood. These receptors all stem from a man aged 65 to 85 with active or convalescent COVID-19. CDR3s include the opening cysteine and the closing phenylalanine or tryptophan. A D gene is named only where the DNA matches it firmly. Some rows mark clone size as missing; the rest say once, few, many or name a class of expanded clone.

- TRBJ2-3 TRBV6-2/TRBV6-3 - TGTGCCAGCAGTTACTCGACGGGAACAGATACGCAGTATTTT CASSYSTGTDTQYF
- TRBJ2-1 TRBV16 - TGTGCCAGCAGCCAAAGTTACACCTACAATGAGCAGTTCTTC CASSQSYTYNEQFF
TRBD2 TRBJ2-1 TRBV7-7 few TGTGCCAGCAGCGTCCGACTAGCGGGGGAAAATGAGCAGTTCTTC CASSVRLAGENEQFF
- TRBJ2-3 TRBV9 - TGTGCCAGCAGCGTAGCCCTCGCAGATACGCAGTATTTT CASSVALADTQYF
TRBD2 TRBJ2-3 TRBV5-4 - TGTGCCAGCAGCCCCCAGCGGGGGGCATCAGATACGCAGTATTTT CASSPQRGASDTQYF
- TRBJ2-7 TRBV3-1/TRBV3-2 - TGTGCCAGCAGCTACACAGGGAAAGGTCCCCCCTTGTTAGGGGAGCAGTACTTC CASSYTGKGPPLLGEQYF
- TRBJ2-1 TRBV2 once TGTGCCACCGTACCACAGAATAACAATGAGCAGTTCTTC CATVPQNNNEQFF
- TRBJ1-1 TRBV6-2/TRBV6-3 - TGTGCCAGCAGTTACATACCTCACCCCTCCAGTGAAGCTTTCTTT CASSYIPHPSSEAFF
TRBD2 TRBJ2-1 TRBV15 once TGTGCCACCAGCAGAGATCCAGCGGGAGTGTATGAGCAGTTCTTC CATSRDPAGVYEQFF
- TRBJ2-1 TRBV23-1 - TGCGCCAGCAGTCGCCCCCCAACATGCAATGAGCAGTTCTTC CASSRPPTCNEQFF
TRBD2 TRBJ2-7 TRBV28 - TGTGCCAGCAGTTTTTCCGGGCACACCGCGGGAGGGACCTACGAGCAGTACTTC CASSFSGHTAGGTYEQYF
- TRBJ2-7 TRBV7-9 few TGTGCCAGCAGCCAGGTACAGGGACGGCAGTACTTC CASSQVQGRQYF
TRBD1 TRBJ1-5 TRBV7-9 - TGTGCCAGCAGCTTAGTGGGTAGGACAGGGCTACAAGGTCAGCCCCAGCATTTT CASSLVGRTGLQGQPQHF
TRBD1 TRBJ1-2 TRBV4-3 few TGCGCCAGCAGCCAAACAGGGGCGGGTGGCTACACCTTC CASSQTGAGGYTF
TRBD1 TRBJ1-1 TRBV6-1 - TGTGCCAGCAGTGAAGCGGGACAGGCGGGGGCTGAAGCTTTCTTT CASSEAGQAGAEAFF
- TRBJ2-3 TRBV19 - TGTGCCAGTAGCCCGTCCCCCCCAGATACGCAGTATTTT CASSPSPPDTQYF
- TRBJ1-3 TRBV19 - TGTGCCAGTAGTATAGCAGGGCCGCGAAACACCATATATTTT CASSIAGPRNTIYF
TRBD2 TRBJ2-7 TRBV29-1 - TGCAGCGTCCAGCGGGGGTACGAGCAGTACTTC CSVQRGYEQYF
- TRBJ2-5 TRBV9 few TGTGCCAGCAGCGTTACCCAGGGTGGGGGGTTGGAGACCCAGTACTTC CASSVTQGGGLETQYF
TRBD2 TRBJ2-3 TRBV24-1 - TGTGCCACCAGTGGGAAAGCGGGAGGTGCAGATACGCAGTATTTT CATSGKAGGADTQYF
- TRBJ1-1 TRBV7-6 - TGTGCCAGCAGCTTAAGTCCACAGAACACTGAAGCTTTCTTT CASSLSPQNTEAFF
- TRBJ1-4 TRBV6-1 - TGTGCCAGCAGTGAAGCGCAAAACCGGAGAGAAAAACTGTTTTTT CASSEAQNRREKLFF
TRBD1 TRBJ1-5 TRBV27 - TGTGCCAGCAGCCAAGCCGGACAGGGACGTATTAGCAATCAGCCCCAGCATTTT CASSQAGQGRISNQPQHF
- TRBJ1-1 TRBV20-1 - TGCAGTGCTAGGGGGGGGAATGAAGCTTTCTTT CSARGGNEAFF
- TRBJ1-4 TRBV18 - TGTGCCAGCTCACCGGACTCGGATGAAAAACTGTTTTTT CASSPDSDEKLFF
TRBD2 TRBJ2-2 TRBV19 - TGTGCCAGTAAACCAGCGGGAGCAAACACCGGGGAGCTGTTTTTT CASKPAGANTGELFF
- TRBJ1-5 TRBV5-6 once TGTGCCAGCAGCTTGGGTGACAGATTTGATCAGCCCCAGCATTTT CASSLGDRFDQPQHF
- TRBJ1-1 TRBV7-2 - TGTGCCAGCAGCTTAGGTTCCCGGACAACGAACACTGAAGCTTTCTTT CASSLGSRTTNTEAFF
TRBD1 TRBJ2-1 TRBV4-3 - TGCGCCAGCAGCCGGAACAGGGGGAACAATGAGCAGTTCTTC CASSRNRGNNEQFF
- TRBJ1-2 TRBV30 - TGTGCCTGGAGTTCCGACACCTATGGCTACACCTTC CAWSSDTYGYTF
- TRBJ1-6 TRBV9 - TGTGCCAGCAGCCCCCAGGGGTGGGAGAATTCACCCCTCCACTTT CASSPQGWENSPLHF
TRBD2 TRBJ2-7 TRBV27 medium-sized TGTGCCAGCTCAACGGGGGGAGCCCTCTCCTACGAGCAGTACTTC CASSTGGALSYEQYF
TRBD1 TRBJ1-6 TRBV30 - TGTGCCTGGAGCCCTTACCCGGGACAGATAGTTTCACCCCTCCACTTT CAWSPYPGQIVSPLHF
- TRBJ2-5 TRBV5-1 - TGCGCCAGCAGCTTGGTCGTATTTGAGACCCAGTACTTC CASSLVVFETQYF
TRBD1 TRBJ2-5 TRBV10-3 - TGTGCCATCAGTGAGTTTAAGCTGACAGGGGTAGGCGAGACCCAGTACTTC CAISEFKLTGVGETQYF
TRBD1 TRBJ1-4 TRBV5-1 - TGCGCCAGCGGACAGGGGACTAATGAAAAACTGTTTTTT CASGQGTNEKLFF
- TRBJ2-6 TRBV10-1 - TGCGCCAGCAGTGAGACAGGGCGTGGGGCCAACGTCCTGACTTTC CASSETGRGANVLTF
TRBD2 TRBJ2-1 TRBV7-2 - TGTGCCAGCAGCTTCTCGGGGGGAGGGCGTTCCAATGAGCAGTTCTTC CASSFSGGGRSNEQFF
TRBD1 TRBJ2-5 TRBV29-1 - TGCAGCACGGGACAGGGAACAACGGAGACCCAGTACTTC CSTGQGTTETQYF
TRBD2 TRBJ2-1 TRBV29-1 - TGCAGCGTTCAACTAGCGGAGGGTGAGCAGTTCTTC CSVQLAEGEQFF
- TRBJ1-2 TRBV3-1/TRBV3-2 once TGTGCCAGCAGCCTCCAGGTCGGACAAGCCTATGGCTACACCTTC CASSLQVGQAYGYTF
TRBD1 TRBJ1-1 TRBV3-1/TRBV3-2 - TGTGCCAGCAGCCAACGGGACAGGGGGTCGAACACTGAAGCTTTCTTT CASSQRDRGSNTEAFF